One sample yielded the 8 T cell receptor beta chains listed below, sequenced in a study of blood T cells in healthy people across ages. Combining a sample-barcoded 5' primer with a J-beta primer mix, a second PCR ran for about 6 to 11 cycles. TCRdb redid the calling of the 5' RACE reads with MiXCR, one entry per CDR3 protein. This table has roughly 700,000 distinct CDR3 sequences, roughly 32% appearing once. The sequenced sample was blood. Receptors were obtained from an elderly woman in good health.

This clonotype occurred a few times. This could be a read error, since a much larger clone is one nucleotide away. The rearrangement joins TRBV6-2 or TRBV6-3 to TRBJ2-4, with D hard to call. The J call is uncertain, as TRBJ2-7 better fits the DNA end. Germline V gene data show CDR1 as MNHEY and CDR2 as SVGEGT. The CDR3 extends over 13 amino acids. The CDR3 protein is CTSSQYSSYEQYF. Here the CDR3 DNA reads TGTACCAGCAGTCAGTACAGTTCCTACGAGCAGTACTTC.

This clonotype showed up just a few times. CDR3 DNA: TGCAGTGCTGAGTGGGTAAGCGGGGGATCCTACGAGCAGTACTTC. It codes for CSAEWVSGGSYEQYF. The V and J genes are TRBV20-1 and TRBJ2-7; 8 bases line up with TRBD2. Germline trimming cut 5 bases from V and 1 base from J; bases unmatched to any gene: 10. The CDR3 runs 15 residues. Per the germline V gene, CDR1 is DFQATT and CDR2 is SNEGSKA (reference sequence).

On this clonotype itself: This may arise from a read error, as a much more abundant clone is one base away. The CDR3 reads CASSCATSGDEQFF. Here the CDR3 DNA reads TGTGCCAGCAGTTGCGCGACTAGCGGGGATGAGCAGTTCTTC. The V and J genes are TRBV12-3 or TRBV12-4 and TRBJ2-1; TRBD2 matches 11 bases. The CDR3 spans 14 residues. V gave up 4 bases and J gave up 8 bases; unmatched junction bases: 4.

This sequence joins TRBV7-2 and TRBJ1-5; D remains unclear. This CDR3 comprises 14 residues. Germline V gives CDR1 SGHTA, CDR2 FQGNSA. The V gene lost 8 bases and the J gene lost 4 bases, with 15 bases spanning the gap. The CDR3 DNA sequence: TGTGCCAGCCAGCCACAAGTTGGAAATCAGCCCCAGCATTTT. This gives the protein CASQPQVGNQPQHF. Variable domain in full (rest from reference TRBV7-2 and TRBJ1-5): GAGVSQSPSNKVTEKGKDVELRCDPISGHTALYWYRQSLGQGLEFLIYFQGNSAPDKSGLPSDRFSAERTGGSVSTLTIQRTQQEDSAVYLCASQPQVGNQPQHFGDGTRLSIL.

In regard to this clonotype: One end of the junction fails to match germline, which may point to a read error. This sequence joins TRBV18 and TRBJ2-3; 10 nucleotides line up with TRBD1. Per germline, CDR1 KGHSH and CDR2 LQKENI. The CDR3 runs to 15 residues. The CDR3 region is CVSSPGTGGTDTQYF. The CDR3, as DNA: TGTGTCAGCTCACCAGGGACAGGGGGCACAGATACGCAGTATTTT.

The count of this clonotype is one. This sequence joins TRBV5-1 and TRBJ2-7; weak D call: TRBD1 (6 bases). The germline CDR1 and CDR2 sequences are SGHRS and YFSETQ. Trimming removed 6 bases at V and 3 bases at J, with 19 bases between. The CDR3 runs 15 residues. CDR3 DNA sequence: TGCGCCAGCAACCCCAACCAGGGGTTGGGCTACGAGCAGTACTTC. The encoded protein is CASNPNQGLGYEQYF.

This clonotype was counted many times. The chain is built from TRBV29-1 and TRBJ2-5, with D perhaps matching TRBD1 (6 bases). V lost 4 bases and J lost 2, with 14 bases in between. This CDR3 spans 14 amino acids. The germline V gene has CDR1 SQVTM and CDR2 ANQGSEA. DNA of the CDR3: TGCAGCGTTGTAAGCAGGGGCCCTCAAGAGACCCAGTACTTC. It codes for CSVVSRGPQETQYF.

Notes on this clonotype: Possible read error: a much larger clone is one base away. V usage is TRBV12-5 and J usage is TRBJ2-3; no clear D gene. CDR1 is LGHNT, CDR2 FRNRAP, per germline. Trimming removed 8 bases at V and 8 bases at J, with 20 bases between. The CDR3 totals 14 residues. As DNA, the CDR3 is TGTGCTAGTTCGCGTGAGCCCACTTCTCGTACGCAGTATTTT. It specifies CASSREPTSRTQYF. The full variable domain, in which reference TRBV12-5 and TRBJ2-3 provide the parts outside the CDR3, is DARVTQTPRHKVTEMGQEVTMRCQPILGHNTVFWYRQTMMQGLELLAYFRNRAPLDDSGMPKDRFSAEMPDATLATLKIQPSEPRDSAVYFCASSREPTSRTQYFGPGTRLTVL.